These 21 T cell receptor beta chains share one sample of origin, sequenced in a study of T cells in localized non-small cell lung cancer. Assay: immunoSEQ multiplex PCR; the TCRdb copy retains only in-frame clones and omits some. The sample lists roughly 18,000 clones, around 83% occurring once. The sample consisted of peripheral blood, taken before any cancer treatment. These receptors were collected from a female donor over 55 with stage I lung adenocarcinoma.

This sequence joins TRBV30 and TRBJ2-1; TRBD2 might be the D (5 bases). V lost 3 bases to trimming and J lost 0 bases, with 9 bases between them. Germline V gives CDR1 GTSNPN, CDR2 SVGIG (reference sequence). The CDR3 extends over 14 amino acids. CDR3 nucleotides: TGTGCCTGGAGCCAAGGGAGCTCCTACAATGAGCAGTTCTTC. This codes for CAWSQGSSYNEQFF.

This rearrangement joins TRBV4-1 to TRBJ2-1; the D gene is possibly TRBD2 (5 bases). There are 13 residues in the CDR3. The germline gives CDR1 MGHRA, CDR2 YSYEKL. V was shortened by 0 bases and J by 6 bases, with 6 bases between the two germline ends. The chain's CDR3 is CASSQEGSNEQFF. The CDR3 DNA follows: TGCGCCAGCAGCCAAGAGGGGAGCAATGAGCAGTTCTTC.

V usage is TRBV7-8 and J usage is TRBJ1-1, with D possibly TRBD1 on 6 matching bases. Trimming shortened V by 2 bases and J by 1 base, and 17 bases separated the two germline ends. In germline, CDR1 is SGHVS, CDR2 FQNEAQ. The CDR3 is made up of 17 amino acids. CDR3 sequence (DNA): TGTGCCAGCAGCTTAAGGGGGTACCGGGCCCAGAACACTGAAGCTTTCTTT. It translates to CASSLRGYRAQNTEAFF.

This CDR3 is CASSLAGTGAYEQYF. CDR3 DNA sequence: TGTGCCAGCAGCTTAGCCGGGACAGGGGCATACGAGCAGTACTTC. The chain is built from TRBV7-6 and TRBJ2-7, with 10 bases that match TRBD1. The junction had 3 bases not matched to a gene; V was cut back by 0 bases and J by 4 bases. CDR1 and CDR2 (germline): SGHVS, FNYEAQ. CDR3 length: 15 amino acids.

The chain has TRBV5-5 and TRBJ1-2; 8 nucleotides agree with TRBD1. Germline-derived CDR1 and CDR2 are SGHKS and YYEKEE (reference sequence). CDR3 length: 14 amino acids. V lost 3 bases, J lost 4 bases, and 5 bases stayed unmatched. The CDR3 DNA is TGTGCCAGCAGCTCTGGACAGGGTGGCTATGGCTACACCTTC. Protein product: CASSSGQGGYGYTF.

The V and J genes are TRBV11-2 and TRBJ2-1; no reliable D call. Trimming stripped 0 bases from V and 4 bases from J, with 10 bases between. The V gene's germline CDR1 is SGHAT and CDR2 FQNNGV. The CDR3 is made up of 15 amino acids. CDR3 DNA: TGTGCCAGCAGCTTAGAAAACGCCGGATACAATGAGCAGTTCTTC. Its protein is CASSLENAGYNEQFF.

As DNA, the CDR3 is TGCGCCAGCAGCCAAGACCCCCAGGGGGGTCAGTTCTTC. Residues: CASSQDPQGGQFF. The V gene is TRBV4-1, the J gene TRBJ2-1; weak D call: TRBD1 (7 bases). V lost 0 bases and J 13 bases, leaving 13 bases between the germline ends. The CDR3 totals 13 residues. Germline-derived CDR1 and CDR2 are MGHRA and YSYEKL.

The chain links TRBV29-1 to TRBJ2-1, with 8 bases identical to TRBD1. After removal of 3 bases from V and 9 bases from J, the junction contained 7 bases not matched to a gene. The CDR3 covers 13 residues. CDR1 is SQVTM and CDR2 is ANQGSEA in the germline V gene. The CDR3 nucleotides are TGCAGCGTTGATGGCAGGGGGCGGTCTGAGCAGTTCTTC. Amino acid sequence: CSVDGRGRSEQFF.

This chain connects TRBV5-1 to TRBJ1-1; perhaps TRBD1 as D (5 bases). Germline V gives CDR1 SGHRS, CDR2 YFSETQ. V was shortened by 0 bases and J by 10 bases, with 22 bases between the two germline ends. CDR3 size: 16 residues. The CDR3 coding sequence is TGCGCCAGCAGCTTGGGCGGTACAGGACTGGAATCCGGAGCTTTCTTT. It yields the protein CASSLGGTGLESGAFF.

V gene TRBV7-9 combines with J gene TRBJ1-1; D gene ambiguous. The CDR3 extends over 15 amino acids. The V and J ends lost 5 bases and 1 base respectively, with 14 bases between them. Germline CDR1 is SEHNR and CDR2 is FQNEAQ (reference sequence). The CDR3 here is CASSLGRERNTEAFF. Here the CDR3 DNA reads TGTGCCAGCAGCCTAGGGAGGGAACGGAACACTGAAGCTTTCTTT.

This chain uses TRBV6-6 with TRBJ1-5; D perhaps matches TRBD1 (5 bases). Germline lookup yields CDR1 MNHNY and CDR2 SVGAGI (reference sequence). The CDR3 has 13 residues. Trimming took 7 bases from V and 9 from J, leaving 16 bases between them. CDR3 residues: CASIEIGVGPQHF. DNA of the CDR3: TGTGCCAGCATTGAAATAGGGGTAGGGCCCCAGCATTTT.

The V and J genes are TRBV18 and TRBJ1-2, with a weak D call TRBD1 (5 bases). Trimming removed 2 bases from V and 8 bases from J, with 9 bases in between. Germline CDR1 KGHSH, CDR2 LQKENI. The CDR3 sequence is 12 residues long. CDR3 loop: CASSPIGGGYTF. The CDR3 DNA sequence: TGTGCCAGCTCACCAATCGGGGGAGGCTACACCTTC. Full variable domain (rest looked up from reference TRBV18 and TRBJ1-2): NAGVMQNPRHLVRRRGQEARLRCSPMKGHSHVYWYRQLPEEGLKFMVYLQKENIIDESGMPKERFSAEFPKEGPSILRIQQVVRGDSAAYFCASSPIGGGYTFGSGTRLTVV.

The rearrangement links TRBV7-9 to TRBJ1-4, with 7 bases that match TRBD1. V was pared by 2 bases and J by 0 bases, with 9 bases of the junction left unmatched. Germline CDR1 reads SEHNR; CDR2 reads FQNEAQ (reference sequence). The CDR3 length is 18 residues. The CDR3 nucleotides read TGTGCCAGCAGCTTACCGGACAGGTTCTCTGCAACTAATGAAAAACTGTTTTTT. Translation: CASSLPDRFSATNEKLFF.

V is TRBV19 and J is TRBJ2-1; the match to TRBD1 covers 9 bases. V shed 5 bases and J 4 bases; nucleotides not matched to a gene: 6. In germline, CDR1 is LNHDA, CDR2 SQIVND (reference sequence). The length of the CDR3 is 15 residues. The CDR3 region is CASSADRGTYNEQFF. Here the CDR3 DNA reads TGTGCCAGTAGTGCAGACAGGGGGACTTACAATGAGCAGTTCTTC.

The chain joins TRBV6-6 to TRBJ1-2, with a possible D match to TRBD1 (6 bases). The germline V and J ends were trimmed by 0 bases and 8 bases, with 16 bases remaining between them. CDR1 is MNHNY, CDR2 SVGAGI, per germline (reference sequence). The CDR3 totals 15 residues. In nucleotides, the CDR3 is TGTGCCAGCAGTTACTCCGTTTGGGGGCCTTTAGGCTACACCTTC. It codes for CASSYSVWGPLGYTF.

The chain couples TRBV7-2 to TRBJ1-1; TRBD1 agrees at 8 bases. Germline lookup yields CDR1 SGHTA and CDR2 FQGNSA. V gave up 2 bases and J gave up 1 base; unmatched junction bases: 9. The CDR3 covers 17 residues. In DNA, the CDR3 is TGTGCCAGCAGCTTAACCGGACAGGGTCGAGGGAACACTGAAGCTTTCTTT. This encodes CASSLTGQGRGNTEAFF. The variable domain in full, completed from reference TRBV7-2 and TRBJ1-1, reads GAGVSQSPSNKVTEKGKDVELRCDPISGHTALYWYRQSLGQGLEFLIYFQGNSAPDKSGLPSDRFSAERTGGSVSTLTIQRTQQEDSAVYLCASSLTGQGRGNTEAFFGQGTRLTVV.

The genes are TRBV2 and TRBJ2-2, with D perhaps matching TRBD2 (5 bases). V lost 2 bases, J lost 0 bases, and 7 bases lay in between. Germline assignment: CDR1 SNHLY and CDR2 FYNNEI. The CDR3 has 15 residues. This chain's CDR3 is CASSERGTNTGELFF. The CDR3 DNA reads as TGTGCCAGCAGTGAAAGAGGGACGAACACCGGGGAGCTGTTTTTT.

The gene calls are TRBV4-1 and TRBJ1-5; D is uncertain. Germline V gives CDR1 MGHRA, CDR2 YSYEKL. This CDR3 is built from 15 residues. Trimming pared 4 bases from V and 2 bases from J, leaving 12 bases between. This CDR3 reads CASSPEGRGNQPQHF. As DNA, the CDR3 is TGCGCCAGCAGCCCAGAGGGTAGGGGCAATCAGCCCCAGCATTTT.

The chain carries TRBV9 and TRBJ1-6, with 7 bases that match TRBD1. Germline loops: CDR1 SGDLS, CDR2 YYNGEE. V trimming: 4 bases; J trimming: 6 bases; junction bases outside the gene matches: 4. This CDR3 spans 14 amino acids. In DNA form, the CDR3 reads TGTGCCAGCAGCATCCGACAGGGTAATTCACCCCTCCACTTT. Its translation: CASSIRQGNSPLHF.

Here the CDR3 DNA reads TGTGCCTGTCCTTTGGGGGGAGGAGAGACCCAGTACTTC. It specifies CACPLGGGETQYF. The rearrangement joins TRBV30 to TRBJ2-5, with TRBD2 as a possible D gene (6 bases). Germline V CDR1 and CDR2: GTSNPN, SVGIG (reference sequence). V was shortened by 6 bases and J by 4 bases, with 15 bases between the two germline ends. There are 13 residues in the CDR3.

CDR3 sequence (DNA): TGTGCCAGCAGCCAGGGCGGGTCACGCCACGAGCAGTACTTC. Translated, it gives CASSQGGSRHEQYF. The chain carries TRBV7-3 and TRBJ2-7, with D perhaps TRBD1 or TRBD2 (5 bases each). Per germline, CDR1 SGHTA and CDR2 FQGTGA. The CDR3 covers 14 residues. V shed 5 bases and J shed 5 bases, with 16 bases lying between them.